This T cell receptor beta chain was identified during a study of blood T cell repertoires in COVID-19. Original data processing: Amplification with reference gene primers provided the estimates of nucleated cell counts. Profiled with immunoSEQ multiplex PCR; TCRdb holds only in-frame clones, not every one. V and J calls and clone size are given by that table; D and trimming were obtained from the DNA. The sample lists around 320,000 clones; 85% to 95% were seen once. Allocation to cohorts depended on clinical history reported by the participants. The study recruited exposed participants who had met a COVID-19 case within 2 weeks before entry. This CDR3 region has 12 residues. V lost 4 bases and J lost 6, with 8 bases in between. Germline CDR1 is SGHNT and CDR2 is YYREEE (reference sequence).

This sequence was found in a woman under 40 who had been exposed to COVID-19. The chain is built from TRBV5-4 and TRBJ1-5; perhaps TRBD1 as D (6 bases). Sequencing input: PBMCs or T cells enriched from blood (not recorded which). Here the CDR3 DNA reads TGTGCCAGCAGCCTACAGGGTCAGCCCCAGCATTTT. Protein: CASSLQGQPQHF.